Following are 30 T cell receptor beta chains from one sample sequenced in a study of vaccination effects on CD4 cells after COVID-19. Antigen-specific CD4+ T cells were expanded with viral peptide pools in the ViraFEST assay before sequencing. Following an approximately eleven-day culture, CD4+ T cells were purified. Vaccine recipients had no previous SARS-CoV-2 infection; their nucleocapsid antibodies were negative. Their cognate antigens are unknown. TCRdb's table, derived via immunoSEQ multiplex PCR, lists solely in-frame clones and lacks some. Among roughly 45,000 clones listed, around 80% were seen once. The starting material was CD4+ T cells from PBMCs cultured with SARS-CoV-2 spike peptides, obtained before COVID-19 vaccination. Source of these receptors: a human donor who received a COVID-19 vaccine.

This clone was detected once. The genes are TRBV30 and TRBJ1-4; D gene ambiguous. Per the germline V gene, CDR1 is GTSNPN and CDR2 is SVGIG (reference sequence). This CDR3 has 13 residues. Between the trimmed V and J ends, which lost 2 bases and 8 bases, there was a span of 12 bases. CDR3 bases: TGTGCCTGGAGTAGGCAGACGAAAGAAAAACTGTTTTTT. Translating gives CAWSRQTKEKLFF.

The genes are TRBV6-5 and TRBJ2-5; D is possibly TRBD2 (6 bases). This CDR3 is 13 amino acids long. Per the germline V gene, CDR1 is MNHEY and CDR2 is SVGAGI. Trimming stripped 2 bases from V and 2 bases from J, with 6 bases between. The CDR3 loop is CASSYGLQETQYF. The CDR3 nucleotides read TGTGCCAGCAGTTACGGACTACAAGAGACCCAGTACTTC.

This clone was recorded a few times. The chain employs TRBV28 and TRBJ1-4, with a weak D call TRBD1 (6 bases). Deletions cut 6 bases from V and 8 bases from J, with 16 bases between. The length of the CDR3 is 14 residues. Germline V gene data show CDR1 as MDHEN and CDR2 as SYDVKM. The CDR3 is CASSPGGAGEKLFF. The DNA of the CDR3 is TGTGCCAGCAGCCCCGGGGGCGCGGGGGAAAAACTGTTTTTT.

This rearrangement joins TRBV9 to TRBJ2-1, with D hard to call. The CDR3 runs 14 residues. V was shortened by 4 bases and J by 1 base, with 9 bases between the two germline ends. The germline CDR1 and CDR2 sequences are SGDLS and YYNGEE. The CDR3 reads CASSPQMSYNEQFF. The CDR3, as DNA: TGTGCCAGCAGCCCCCAAATGTCCTACAATGAGCAGTTCTTC.

The rearrangement uses TRBV5-6 and TRBJ1-1, with D maybe TRBD1 (5 bases). The CDR3 sequence is 15 residues long. Germline V gene data show CDR1 as SGHDT and CDR2 as YYEEEE. The ends were cut back, 6 bases at V and 0 bases at J, with 15 bases in the middle. The CDR3 is CASKQGGYLNTEAFF. The CDR3 DNA is TGTGCCAGCAAGCAGGGAGGGTACCTGAACACTGAAGCTTTCTTT.

J is TRBJ1-4 and V is TRBV28, with D unclear. Between the trimmed V and J ends, which lost 6 bases and 8 bases, there was a span of 10 bases. The CDR3 runs 12 residues. CDR1 MDHEN and CDR2 SYDVKM come from the germline V gene. The CDR3 region is CASRRAGEKLFF. As DNA, the CDR3 is TGTGCCAGCAGGAGGGCGGGGGAAAAACTGTTTTTT.

This sequence joins TRBV18 and TRBJ1-4; D possibly corresponds to TRBD1 (5 bases). The germline V gene has CDR1 KGHSH and CDR2 LQKENI. The CDR3 contains 16 residues. Trimming removed 3 bases from V and 7 bases from J, with 18 bases in between. This CDR3 reads CASSPANVRGGEKLFF. The CDR3 DNA is TGTGCCAGCTCACCCGCCAATGTGAGGGGAGGTGAAAAACTGTTTTTT. Variable domain in full (rest from reference TRBV18 and TRBJ1-4): NAGVMQNPRHLVRRRGQEARLRCSPMKGHSHVYWYRQLPEEGLKFMVYLQKENIIDESGMPKERFSAEFPKEGPSILRIQQVVRGDSAAYFCASSPANVRGGEKLFFGSGTQLSVL.

V gene TRBV7-8 combines with J gene TRBJ2-5; no clear D gene. The CDR3 sequence is 14 residues long. V lost 5 bases and J 10 bases, leaving 20 bases between the germline ends. Germline V lookup: CDR1 SGHVS, CDR2 FQNEAQ. CDR3 nucleotide sequence: TGTGCCAGCAGCGAAATAAACTATGGTGGGGACCAGTACTTC. Encoded protein: CASSEINYGGDQYF.

The V and J genes are TRBV6-5 and TRBJ2-5; 7 nucleotides align to TRBD2. The CDR3 runs 14 residues. From germline, CDR1 is MNHEY and CDR2 SVGAGI. J gave up 4 bases and V 2 bases, and 4 bases lay outside the gene matches. CDR3 sequence (DNA): TGTGCCAGCAGTTACCCGGGGGGTGGAGAGACCCAGTACTTC. The encoded protein is CASSYPGGGETQYF.

The chain is built from TRBV19 and TRBJ2-7; the match to TRBD1 covers 9 bases. J gave up 5 bases and V 2 bases, and 1 base lay outside the gene matches. The CDR3 loop spans 13 amino acids. Germline CDR1 is LNHDA and CDR2 is SQIVND (reference sequence). CDR3 nucleotides: TGTGCCAGTAGTATACGGACAGGGGACGAGCAGTACGTC. Protein sequence: CASSIRTGDEQYV.

This sequence joins TRBV7-8 and TRBJ2-5; 8 bases align to TRBD1. This CDR3 has 14 residues. Losses at the gene ends were 4 bases for V and 5 bases for J; bases not matched to a gene: 6. Germline V gene sequence: CDR1 SGHVS, CDR2 FQNEAQ. Here the CDR3 reads CASSSWTGTETQYF. CDR3 in DNA: TGTGCCAGCAGCTCGTGGACAGGGACGGAGACCCAGTACTTC.

The chain employs TRBV6-5 and TRBJ1-3; TRBD1 agrees at 7 bases. V was clipped by 8 bases and J by 6 bases; unmatched bases: 7. The CDR3 runs to 13 residues. CDR1 MNHEY and CDR2 SVGAGI come from the germline V gene. The CDR3 DNA reads as TGTGCCAGCGCCGACAGGGAGATAAACACCATATATTTT. Residues: CASADREINTIYF.

The V gene is TRBV2, the J gene TRBJ1-1; TRBD1 might be the D (5 bases). Germline assignment: CDR1 SNHLY and CDR2 FYNNEI. Trimming shortened V by 7 bases and J by 7 bases, and 16 bases separated the two germline ends. The length of the CDR3 is 13 residues. The CDR3 here is CASTGLGNLEAFF. The CDR3 DNA is TGTGCCAGCACGGGGCTCGGAAATCTTGAAGCTTTCTTT.

This clone was recorded once. Other nucleotide sequences in the sample specify the same CDR3. The chain uses TRBV29-1 and TRBJ1-6; D is unclear. This CDR3 is built from 13 residues. Germline loops: CDR1 SQVTM, CDR2 ANQGSEA. The ends were cut back, 7 bases at V and 1 base at J, with 8 bases in the middle. The CDR3: CSARGSYNSPLHF. The CDR3 DNA reads as TGCAGCGCCAGAGGGTCCTATAATTCACCCCTCCACTTT.

The rearrangement joins TRBV7-2 to TRBJ1-5; TRBD1 might be the D (6 bases). The CDR3 has 15 amino acids. From germline, CDR1 is SGHTA and CDR2 FQGNSA. V shed 0 bases and J shed 9 bases, with 15 bases lying between them. The DNA for the CDR3 is TGTGCCAGCAGCTTAGCATTAAATCAGGGGTTGCCCCAGCATTTT. Translated, it gives CASSLALNQGLPQHF.

This chain connects TRBV5-5 to TRBJ2-7; tentatively, D is TRBD1 (6 bases). From germline, CDR1 is SGHKS and CDR2 YYEKEE (reference sequence). The CDR3 runs to 14 residues. V lost 2 bases and J lost 2, with 11 bases in between. Here the CDR3 reads CASSLQAGAYEQYV. DNA of the CDR3: TGTGCCAGCAGCTTACAGGCAGGGGCCTACGAGCAGTACGTC.

The V and J genes are TRBV6-6 and TRBJ1-1; 7 bases are a match to TRBD1. From germline, CDR1 is MNHNY and CDR2 SVGAGI (reference sequence). The CDR3 is 14 amino acids. V gave up 9 bases and J gave up 1 base; unmatched junction bases: 8. The CDR3 protein is CASLQGHPNTEAFF. CDR3 nucleotide sequence: TGTGCCAGTTTACAGGGGCACCCGAACACTGAAGCTTTCTTT.

This sequence joins TRBV10-3 and TRBJ2-7, with D possibly being TRBD1 or TRBD2 (5 bases each). The CDR3 has 13 amino acids. CDR1 ENHRY and CDR2 SYGVKD come from the germline V gene. With 10 bases removed from V and 7 bases from J, the gap between germline ends came to 20 bases. The CDR3 DNA follows: TGTGCCACCACTACGAGGATTGAGGGGGAGCAGTACGTC. It is translated as CATTTRIEGEQYV.

The V and J genes are TRBV28 and TRBJ1-1, with D possibly TRBD1 on 5 matching bases. Germline V gene data show CDR1 as MDHEN and CDR2 as SYDVKM. The CDR3 totals 15 residues. The V end was cut by 5 bases, the J end by 4 bases, with 17 bases between. The CDR3 region has the DNA TGTGCCAGCAGTCAAAAGGGGCGCGGGGCCACTGAAGCTTTCTTT. This translates into CASSQKGRGATEAFF. The entire variable domain, with the rest obtained from reference TRBV28 and TRBJ1-1, is as follows: DVKVTQSSRYLVKRTGEKVFLECVQDMDHENMFWYRQDPGLGLRLIYFSYDVKMKEKGDIPEGYSVSREKKERFSLILESASTNQTSMYLCASSQKGRGATEAFFGQGTRLTVV.

The V call is TRBV7-3, the J call TRBJ2-2; D remains unclear. V dropped 1 base and J dropped 5 bases, with 14 bases sitting between them. Germline V gene lookup returns CDR1 SGHTA and CDR2 FQGTGA. The CDR3 has 16 residues. CDR3 loop: CASSLSALGRTGELFF. The CDR3 nucleotides are TGTGCCAGCAGCTTAAGTGCCCTAGGACGAACCGGGGAGCTGTTTTTT. Drawing the rest from reference TRBV7-3 and TRBJ2-2, the complete variable domain is GAGVSQTPSNKVTEKGKYVELRCDPISGHTALYWYRQSLGQGPEFLIYFQGTGAADDSGLPNDRFFAVRPEGSVSTLKIQRTERGDSAVYLCASSLSALGRTGELFFGEGSRLTVL.

The gene calls are TRBV6-5 and TRBJ1-1; maybe TRBD1 (5 bases). Trimming left V 8 bases short and J 11 bases short, with 18 bases between. The length of the CDR3 is 12 residues. Per the germline V gene, CDR1 is MNHEY and CDR2 is SVGAGI. CDR3 DNA sequence: TGTGCCAGCGGGTCGGGGGGTCGGCTTGCTTTCTTT. Translation gives CASGSGGRLAFF.

The chain is built from TRBV5-1 and TRBJ1-2, with 12 bases lining up with TRBD1. The CDR3 has 14 amino acids. The germline V gene encodes CDR1 SGHRS and CDR2 YFSETQ. The ends lost 4 bases at V and 8 bases at J; junction bases unmatched: 6. Here the CDR3 DNA reads TGCGCCAGCAGCCTGGGACAGGGGGCGGAAGGCTACACCTTC. Its protein product is CASSLGQGAEGYTF.

This chain links TRBV6-4 with TRBJ2-2; D possibly corresponds to TRBD2 (6 bases). This CDR3 spans 17 amino acids. Deletions cut 2 bases from V and 3 bases from J, with 16 bases between. CDR1 and CDR2 (germline): MRHNA, SNTAGT. The DNA of the CDR3 is TGTGCCAGCAGTGACCCCCGCGGGGCCGGGGACACCGGGGAGCTGTTTTTT. It translates to CASSDPRGAGDTGELFF.

This chain joins TRBV7-2 and TRBJ1-1; D call uncertain. Germline values: CDR1 SGHTA, CDR2 FQGNSA. Trimming left V 4 bases short and J 1 base short, with 16 bases between. This CDR3 contains 16 residues. CDR3 region: CASSSPSGQTNTEAFF. The DNA for the CDR3 is TGTGCCAGCAGCTCTCCATCCGGGCAGACGAACACTGAAGCTTTCTTT.

This clone was detected a few times. The V call is TRBV7-3, the J call TRBJ1-1; TRBD1 aligns across 7 bases. With V trimmed by 5 bases and J by 5 bases, 8 bases remained unmatched. The V gene's germline CDR1 is SGHTA and CDR2 FQGTGA. CDR3 length: 14 residues. The CDR3 coding sequence is TGTGCCAGCAGCCCGACAGGGCAACGGACTGAAGCTTTCTTT. Translated: CASSPTGQRTEAFF.

This clone was counted a few times. The gene calls are TRBV18 and TRBJ2-2; D might be TRBD2 (5 bases). Trimming shortened V by 6 bases and J by 6 bases, and 11 bases separated the two germline ends. The germline CDR1 and CDR2 sequences are KGHSH and LQKENI. The CDR3 runs to 13 residues. CDR3 region: CASSLGLAGELFF. The DNA of the CDR3 is TGTGCCAGCTCTCTAGGACTGGCCGGGGAGCTGTTTTTT. The complete variable domain, with remaining parts taken from reference TRBV18 and TRBJ2-2, reads NAGVMQNPRHLVRRRGQEARLRCSPMKGHSHVYWYRQLPEEGLKFMVYLQKENIIDESGMPKERFSAEFPKEGPSILRIQQVVRGDSAAYFCASSLGLAGELFFGEGSRLTVL.

The chain combines TRBV6-5 with TRBJ2-3, with a weak D call TRBD1 (6 bases). Germline V CDR1 and CDR2: MNHEY, SVGAGI. Trimming removed 0 bases from V and 3 bases from J, with 10 bases in between. The CDR3 extends over 15 amino acids. The CDR3: CASSYSRQATDTQYF. CDR3 nucleotide sequence: TGTGCCAGCAGTTACTCTAGACAGGCGACAGATACGCAGTATTTT.

The V and J genes are TRBV3-1 (or the pseudogene TRBV3-2) and TRBJ1-6, with D uncertain. V was pared by 0 bases and J by 10 bases, with 7 bases between. The CDR3 consists of 13 residues. The V gene's germline CDR1 is LGHDT and CDR2 YNNKEL (reference sequence). The CDR3 DNA follows: TGTGCCAGCAGCCAAGACGGCAGATCACCCCTCCACTTT. This encodes CASSQDGRSPLHF.

The chain uses TRBV3-1 (or the pseudogene TRBV3-2) and TRBJ1-4; 10 bases agree with TRBD1. Germline CDR1 and CDR2: LGHDT and YNNKEL (reference sequence). V dropped 7 bases and J dropped 8; count of bases not matched to a gene: 7. This CDR3 is built from 14 residues. This CDR3 reads CASTRQGALEKLFF. The DNA for the CDR3 is TGTGCCAGCACCCGACAGGGGGCATTAGAAAAACTGTTTTTT.

The V and J genes are TRBV9 and TRBJ2-3, with D maybe TRBD2 (6 bases). Per the germline V gene, CDR1 is SGDLS and CDR2 is YYNGEE. The CDR3 contains 16 residues. Trimming removed 1 base at V and 6 bases at J, with 18 bases between. CDR3 in DNA: TGTGCCAGCAGCGTAACCTTGCTCGGGGCGGGGGATACGCAGTATTTT. It encodes CASSVTLLGAGDTQYF.